These 26 T cell receptor beta chains were all obtained from the same sample, sequenced in a study of cytomegalovirus exposure and HLA in healthy donors. In the PCR, 60 Vbeta and 13 Jbeta primers were used. Repertoires were generated with immunoSEQ multiplex PCR, while TCRdb's copy carries only in-frame clones and drops some. Seen here are 70,000 to 85,000 clones, roughly 70% observed once, and the top ten hold about 9.1%. The sample taken for sequencing was PBMCs. These receptors were collected from a man aged 40-55 years in good health and CMV-seropositive.

The chain employs TRBV27 and TRBJ2-7; D may be TRBD1 (5 bases). Germline-derived CDR1 and CDR2 are MNHEY and SMNVEV (reference sequence). Trimming pared 5 bases from V and 4 bases from J, leaving 18 bases between. The CDR3 loop spans 15 amino acids. The CDR3 nucleotides read TGTGCCAGCAGTCCCCGTTGGGGCCTGGGATACGAGCAGTACTTC. Residues: CASSPRWGLGYEQYF.

The chain joins TRBV2 to TRBJ2-7; 7 positions agree with TRBD1. The CDR3 has 15 amino acids. Germline loops: CDR1 SNHLY, CDR2 FYNNEI. Trimming took 5 bases from V and 1 from J; bases not matched to a gene: 8. CDR3 DNA: TGTGCCAGCAGTCCTGACAGGGTTCGGTCCTACGAGCAGTACTTC. Amino acids: CASSPDRVRSYEQYF.

V usage is TRBV30 and J usage is TRBJ1-6; a weak D match, TRBD1 (6 bases). The CDR3 covers 15 residues. Trimming left V 4 bases short and J 5 bases short, with 15 bases between. Germline lookup yields CDR1 GTSNPN and CDR2 SVGIG (reference sequence). The CDR3 region has the DNA TGTGCCTGGAACCTCCTGACAGGTGATAATTCACCCCTCCACTTT. Amino acids: CAWNLLTGDNSPLHF.

This clone was picked up one time. The rearrangement uses TRBV4-3 and TRBJ2-5, with no clear D. V lost 0 bases and J lost 5, with 13 bases in between. The CDR3 consists of 15 residues. Germline-derived CDR1 and CDR2 are LGHNA and YSLEER. The DNA of the CDR3 is TGCGCCAGCAGCCAAGATGGTTACGGTTTCGAGACCCAGTACTTC. Amino acids: CASSQDGYGFETQYF.

The chain recombines TRBV5-4 with TRBJ2-2, with 12 bases lining up with TRBD1. Trimming cost V 3 bases and J 7 bases; bases outside gene matches: 4. The germline CDR1 and CDR2 sequences are SGHNT and YYREEE (reference sequence). The CDR3 has 15 residues. CDR3 nucleotide sequence: TGTGCCAGCAGCTCGGGACAGGGGGCAGACGGGGAGCTGTTTTTT. As protein: CASSSGQGADGELFF.

J is TRBJ1-2 and V is TRBV30, with 8 bases that match TRBD1. The CDR3 covers 14 residues. CDR1 and CDR2 (germline): GTSNPN, SVGIG (reference sequence). Germline trimming cut 5 bases from V and 1 base from J; bases unmatched to any gene: 6. The CDR3 nucleotides are TGTGCCTGGGACAGGGGCAGAAGTAACTATGGCTACACCTTC. It codes for CAWDRGRSNYGYTF.

The V call is TRBV5-6, the J call TRBJ1-5; TRBD1 matches 7 bases. CDR1 is SGHDT and CDR2 is YYEEEE in the germline V gene. Losses at the gene ends were 4 bases for V and 4 bases for J; bases not matched to a gene: 14. The CDR3 extends over 17 amino acids. CDR3 sequence reads: CASSRDSGEAENQPQHF. The CDR3 DNA sequence: TGTGCCAGCAGCCGGGACAGTGGGGAGGCAGAGAATCAGCCCCAGCATTTT.

The rearrangement joins TRBV7-9 to TRBJ2-3; tentative D call: TRBD1 (6 bases). V lost 0 bases, J lost 3 bases, and 13 bases lay in between. The germline gives CDR1 SEHNR, CDR2 FQNEAQ (reference sequence). There are 16 residues in the CDR3. In DNA, the CDR3 is TGTGCCAGCAGCTTAGCTACGGGACATCAAACAGATACGCAGTATTTT. This encodes CASSLATGHQTDTQYF.

V gene TRBV4-2 combines with J gene TRBJ2-7; 9 bases match TRBD2. The CDR3 runs to 15 residues. V was pared by 1 base and J by 5 bases, with 6 bases of the junction left unmatched. The germline V gene encodes CDR1 LGHNA and CDR2 YNFKEQ. In DNA form, the CDR3 reads TGTGCCAGCAGCCAAGGCGGGGGGGCCGTAGACGAGCAGTACTTC. It encodes CASSQGGGAVDEQYF.

For this clone: One junction end disagrees with the germline gene, perhaps due to a read error. The chain is built from TRBV7-2 and TRBJ2-7; maybe TRBD2 (6 bases). The CDR3 is 16 residues long. Germline V gene lookup returns CDR1 SGHTA and CDR2 FQGNSA. The CDR3 sequence is CASSLDGSGLPYAQYF. The CDR3 DNA reads as TGTGCCAGCAGCTTAGATGGTAGCGGACTTCCCTACGCGCAGTACTTC.

The chain links TRBV6-5 to TRBJ1-1, with 9 bases matching TRBD1. The V gene end was trimmed by 8 bases and the J gene end by 5 bases; junction bases not matched to a gene: 6. The germline CDR1 and CDR2 sequences are MNHEY and SVGAGI. The CDR3 has 13 amino acids. CDR3 protein: CASFGQGYTEAFF. The CDR3 bases are TGTGCCAGCTTCGGACAGGGGTATACTGAAGCTTTCTTT.

This rearrangement joins TRBV10-3 to TRBJ2-7; D possibly corresponds to TRBD1 (6 bases). Germline values: CDR1 ENHRY, CDR2 SYGVKD. The CDR3 extends over 15 amino acids. Trimming took off 2 bases at V and 2 bases at J, with 13 bases between the two ends. CDR3: CAISETQTGAYEQYF. Written as DNA, the CDR3 is TGTGCCATCAGTGAGACCCAGACAGGCGCCTACGAGCAGTACTTC.

The rearrangement joins TRBV6-6 to TRBJ2-1, with D hard to call. The V end lost 4 bases, the J end lost 4 bases, and 11 bases lay between the germline ends. Germline loops: CDR1 MNHNY, CDR2 SVGAGI (reference sequence). This CDR3 spans 14 amino acids. The DNA for the CDR3 is TGTGCCAGCAGTTCCGATGGAGTATACAATGAGCAGTTCTTC. Translating it yields CASSSDGVYNEQFF.

This rearrangement joins TRBV27 to TRBJ2-7, with TRBD1 identical over 7 bases. Germline lookup yields CDR1 MNHEY and CDR2 SMNVEV (reference sequence). CDR3 length: 14 amino acids. V lost 6 bases and J lost 2; bases outside the gene matches: 7. DNA of the CDR3: TGTGCCAGCAGGGCTGGACAGGAAGCCTACGAGCAGTACTTC. It specifies CASRAGQEAYEQYF.

This clone was detected only a few times. The CDR3 reads CASTASGRAIQETQYF. The CDR3 region has the DNA TGCGCCAGCACAGCTAGCGGGAGGGCCATCCAAGAGACCCAGTACTTC. J is TRBJ2-5 and V is TRBV5-1; 12 nucleotides agree with TRBD2. The CDR3 runs 16 residues. J lost 1 base, V lost 6 bases, and 7 bases had no gene match. The germline V gene encodes CDR1 SGHRS and CDR2 YFSETQ.

The chain links TRBV14 to TRBJ2-2, with a weak D call TRBD1 (6 bases). V was cut by 6 bases and J by 4 bases, with 15 bases left in between. Germline V lookup: CDR1 SGHDN, CDR2 FVKESK. This CDR3 has 15 residues. As DNA, the CDR3 is TGTGCCAGCAGTTCCGGGACATTATCCACCGGGGAGCTGTTTTTT. This encodes CASSSGTLSTGELFF.

There are a few counts of this clone. V is TRBV5-6 and J is TRBJ1-1; D is unclear. This CDR3 is built from 11 residues. Germline V gene sequence: CDR1 SGHDT, CDR2 YYEEEE. Deletions cut 1 base from V and 5 bases from J, with 3 bases between. The CDR3 loop is CASSLYTEAFF. The CDR3 coding sequence is TGTGCCAGCAGCTTGTATACTGAAGCTTTCTTT.

This clone was counted a single time. The chain links TRBV11-1 to TRBJ2-5; tentatively, D is TRBD1 (5 bases). V was cut by 5 bases and J by 4 bases, with 14 bases left in between. Germline CDR1 is SGHAT and CDR2 is FQDESV (reference sequence). The CDR3 runs 14 residues. The CDR3 protein is CASSRFSGSETQYF. The CDR3 DNA sequence: TGTGCCAGCAGCCGTTTCTCAGGGTCAGAGACCCAGTACTTC. The full variable domain, with the rest looked up from reference TRBV11-1 and TRBJ2-5, is EAEVAQSPRYKITEKSQAVAFWCDPISGHATLYWYRQILGQGPELLVQFQDESVVDDSQLPKDRFSAERLKGVDSTLKIQPAELGDSAMYLCASSRFSGSETQYFGPGTRLLVL.

The chain links TRBV28 to TRBJ1-2, with 8 bases identical to TRBD1. This CDR3 is built from 15 residues. V was pared by 0 bases and J by 7 bases, with 7 bases of the junction left unmatched. The germline V gene has CDR1 MDHEN and CDR2 SYDVKM. The CDR3 region is CASSLWAGGNGGYTF. CDR3 coding DNA: TGTGCCAGCAGTTTATGGGCAGGGGGCAACGGTGGCTACACCTTC.

The V and J genes are TRBV9 and TRBJ2-2; D is perhaps TRBD2 (6 bases). The germline V gene encodes CDR1 SGDLS and CDR2 YYNGEE. This CDR3 is 15 amino acids long. V lost 2 bases and J lost 4, with 12 bases in between. CDR3 bases: TGTGCCAGCAGCGTCGGGACTCTGGGCACCGGGGAGCTGTTTTTT. This encodes CASSVGTLGTGELFF.

This chain links TRBV11-2 with TRBJ2-3; 12 bases are a match to TRBD1. The V segment lost 5 bases and the J segment 6 bases; nucleotides outside the gene matches: 9. The germline CDR1 and CDR2 sequences are SGHAT and FQNNGV. This CDR3 region has 16 residues. CDR3 region: CASSPLGGQGADTQYF. CDR3 nucleotides: TGTGCCAGCAGCCCCCTCGGGGGACAGGGGGCCGATACGCAGTATTTT.

The rearrangement uses TRBV5-1 and TRBJ1-5; TRBD1 matches at 7 bases. The V gene end was trimmed by 2 bases and the J gene end by 5 bases; junction bases not matched to a gene: 7. Germline V gives CDR1 SGHRS, CDR2 YFSETQ. This CDR3 is built from 15 residues. The CDR3 DNA is TGCGCCAGCAGCTTATTTGGACAGGTCGATCAGCCCCAGCATTTT. The encoded protein is CASSLFGQVDQPQHF. The whole variable domain, remainder taken from reference TRBV5-1 and TRBJ1-5, is KAGVTQTPRYLIKTRGQQVTLSCSPISGHRSVSWYQQTPGQGLQFLFEYFSETQRNKGNFPGRFSGRQFSNSRSEMNVSTLELGDSALYLCASSLFGQVDQPQHFGDGTRLSIL.

V gene TRBV6-1 combines with J gene TRBJ2-3, with 7 bases matching TRBD1. Germline loops: CDR1 MNHNS, CDR2 SASEGT. V was pared by 3 bases and J by 6 bases, with 12 bases of the junction left unmatched. The CDR3 sequence is 16 residues long. The CDR3 nucleotides are TGTGCCAGCAGTGAGACCGGGACAGATGTAGGGGATACGCAGTATTTT. This encodes CASSETGTDVGDTQYF.

The chain carries TRBV7-9 and TRBJ2-7; D remains ambiguous. From germline, CDR1 is SEHNR and CDR2 FQNEAQ (reference sequence). V was cut by 3 bases and J by 2 bases, with 11 bases left in between. This CDR3 has 14 residues. In nucleotides, the CDR3 is TGTGCCAGCAGCTTGACCGGGTTAACCTACGAGCAGTACTTC. As protein: CASSLTGLTYEQYF.

The chain combines TRBV19 with TRBJ2-2; D might be TRBD1 (5 bases). The CDR3 sequence is 14 residues long. V dropped 5 bases and J dropped 2 bases, with 9 bases sitting between them. Germline V gene data show CDR1 as LNHDA and CDR2 as SQIVND (reference sequence). In nucleotides, the CDR3 is TGTGCCAGTAGTCCCAGGGTTAACACCGGGGAGCTGTTTTTT. Its protein product is CASSPRVNTGELFF.

V gene TRBV30 combines with J gene TRBJ1-4; TRBD1 aligns across 9 bases. CDR1 GTSNPN and CDR2 SVGIG come from the germline V gene (reference sequence). This CDR3 has 17 amino acids. Unmatched junction bases numbered 6, after V lost 1 base and J lost 0 bases. The CDR3 spells CAWSAGTGSPTNEKLFF. CDR3 sequence (DNA): TGTGCCTGGAGTGCCGGGACAGGGTCCCCAACTAATGAAAAACTGTTTTTT.